These 12 T cell receptor beta chains originate from one sample sequenced in a study of cytotoxic CD8 clonotypes in ibrutinib-treated CLL. TCRdb's copy holds only in-frame clones and misses some; the assay was immunoSEQ multiplex PCR. This repertoire shows approximately 23,000 clones, around 74% found once; its top ten account for about 7.2%. The source material was PBMCs, sampled before ibrutinib treatment. These TCRs come from a human donor with chronic lymphocytic leukemia.

This clone was counted once. CDR3 loop: CASVQGWITEAFF. Here the CDR3 DNA reads TGTGCCAGTGTTCAGGGGTGGATCACTGAAGCTTTCTTT. This chain connects TRBV19 to TRBJ1-1; possibly TRBD1 for D (6 bases). Germline loops: CDR1 LNHDA, CDR2 SQIVND (reference sequence). V gave up 8 bases and J gave up 4 bases, with 14 bases separating them. The CDR3 is 13 amino acids. Complete variable domain (other parts from reference TRBV19 and TRBJ1-1): DGGITQSPKYLFRKEGQNVTLSCEQNLNHDAMYWYRQDPGQGLRLIYYSQIVNDFQKGDIAEGYSVSREKKESFPLTVTSAQKNPTAFYLCASVQGWITEAFFGQGTRLTVV.

This chain connects TRBV9 to TRBJ2-7; D not certain. The CDR3 contains 14 residues. The V end lost 2 bases, the J end lost 3 bases, and 12 bases lay between the germline ends. The germline V gene encodes CDR1 SGDLS and CDR2 YYNGEE. Here the CDR3 reads CASSVPGTRYEQYF. CDR3 in DNA: TGTGCCAGCAGCGTCCCGGGTACCCGCTACGAGCAGTACTTC.

V and J are TRBV7-2 and TRBJ2-1; 8 bases map to TRBD2. CDR1 SGHTA and CDR2 FQGNSA come from the germline V gene. Trimming took 0 bases from V and 3 from J; bases not matched to a gene: 4. The CDR3 length is 16 residues. CDR3 in DNA: TGTGCCAGCAGCTTAGCGCCAGCGGGAGTCTACAATGAGCAGTTCTTC. Translating gives CASSLAPAGVYNEQFF.

In this sample, this clone turned up a few times. V and J are TRBV5-4 and TRBJ1-2; 7 bases are shared with TRBD1. Germline V CDR1 and CDR2: SGHNT, YYREEE (reference sequence). The CDR3 loop spans 14 amino acids. The J segment lost 4 bases and the V segment lost 0 bases, leaving 3 bases of the junction unmatched. The CDR3: CASSLAWDSYGYTF. CDR3 nucleotides: TGTGCCAGCAGCTTGGCCTGGGACAGCTATGGCTACACCTTC.

The genes are TRBV30 and TRBJ2-7; D is undetermined. Between the trimmed V and J ends, which lost 4 bases and 3 bases, there was a span of 13 bases. Germline CDR1 reads GTSNPN; CDR2 reads SVGIG (reference sequence). The CDR3 sequence is 13 residues long. The CDR3 DNA is TGTGCCTGGAACCCCCTCCCGGGCTACGAGCAGTACTTC. Translated, it gives CAWNPLPGYEQYF.

This rearrangement joins TRBV9 to TRBJ2-6; no clear D gene. With 6 bases removed from V and 5 bases from J, the gap between germline ends came to 21 bases. The CDR3 consists of 17 residues. Germline V gene sequence: CDR1 SGDLS, CDR2 YYNGEE. The DNA for the CDR3 is TGTGCCAGCAAATGGAAGCTCAAACAAAGTCGGGCCAACGTCCTGACTTTC. The encoded protein is CASKWKLKQSRANVLTF.

The V gene is TRBV6-5, the J gene TRBJ1-2; D remains ambiguous. CDR1 and CDR2 from the germline V gene are MNHEY and SVGAGI. V shed 0 bases and J shed 11 bases, with 22 bases lying between them. The CDR3 loop spans 16 amino acids. The CDR3 loop reads CASSYSGGSWASSYTF. DNA for the CDR3: TGTGCCAGCAGTTACTCGGGAGGCTCTTGGGCATCTTCGTACACCTTC.

This chain uses TRBV28 with TRBJ2-3; no reliable D call. This CDR3 contains 15 residues. V lost 7 bases to trimming and J lost 0 bases, with 14 bases between them. Germline V CDR1 and CDR2: MDHEN, SYDVKM. CDR3 bases: TGTGCCAGCATCCCCCTGGCAGCTAGCACAGATACGCAGTATTTT. Its translation is CASIPLAASTDTQYF.

The genes are TRBV30 and TRBJ2-4; no firm D call. From germline, CDR1 is GTSNPN and CDR2 SVGIG (reference sequence). The V end was cut by 2 bases, the J end by 5 bases, with 7 bases between. This CDR3 is built from 12 residues. The CDR3 nucleotides are TGTGCCTGGAGTTATGGGGAAAACATTCAGTACTTC. The encoded protein is CAWSYGENIQYF.

The DNA for the CDR3 is TGTGCCAGCAGTTCGGGGACAAGTAATGGCTACACCTTC. It codes for CASSSGTSNGYTF. The V and J genes are TRBV7-9 and TRBJ1-2; possible D gene TRBD1, 6 bases. Trimming cost V 6 bases and J 6 bases, with 14 bases left between them. Looked up from germline, CDR1 is SEHNR and CDR2 is FQNEAQ (reference sequence). This CDR3 region has 13 residues.

V is TRBV19 and J is TRBJ1-5, with D unclear. V was pared by 3 bases and J by 2 bases, with 14 bases between. CDR1 is LNHDA and CDR2 is SQIVND in the germline V gene (reference sequence). The CDR3 is 16 residues long. The CDR3 sequence is CASSIPVLWRNQPQHF. CDR3 in DNA: TGTGCCAGTAGTATCCCGGTCCTTTGGCGCAATCAGCCCCAGCATTTT.

The chain has TRBV5-1 and TRBJ1-2; D is unresolved. Germline values: CDR1 SGHRS, CDR2 YFSETQ. The CDR3 is made up of 13 amino acids. With 0 bases removed from V and 1 base from J, the gap between germline ends came to 4 bases. CDR3 amino acids: CASSLGDNYGYTF. The CDR3 coding sequence is TGCGCCAGCAGCTTGGGGGATAACTATGGCTACACCTTC.